This passage covers 14 T cell receptor beta chains from one sample sequenced in a study of T cells in Graves' hyperthyroidism and ophthalmopathy. The TCR beta CDR3 regions underwent amplification using RNA transcripts as the source. HTBI primers drove first-round RT-PCR of the TCR CDR3. TCRdb passed the multiplex PCR reads through MiXCR, listing each CDR3 protein once. The sample yields approximately 600,000 distinct CDR3 sequences, over 11% seen once. Sequencing was carried out using blood. These receptors all come from a woman aged 25 to 39 with Graves' hyperthyroidism that later progressed to Graves' ophthalmopathy.

At least ten counts were recorded for this clonotype. The chain couples TRBV29-1 to TRBJ2-7, with D perhaps TRBD1 (5 bases). This CDR3 has 13 amino acids. Trimming shortened V by 7 bases and J by 3 bases, and 16 bases separated the two germline ends. Germline V gene lookup returns CDR1 SQVTM and CDR2 ANQGSEA. In nucleotides, the CDR3 is TGCAGCGCTTCGGTGGTAGGGGACTACGAGCAGTACTTC. Its protein is CSASVVGDYEQYF.

This clonotype appeared a few times. V and J are TRBV19 and TRBJ2-1; D remains ambiguous. CDR1 and CDR2 from the germline V gene are LNHDA and SQIVND (reference sequence). V lost 5 bases and J lost 0, with 11 bases in between. The CDR3 totals 15 residues. In DNA form, the CDR3 reads TGTGCCAGTAGTTGGACGACTGACTCCTACAATGAGCAGTTCTTC. This codes for CASSWTTDSYNEQFF.

The chain uses TRBV19 and TRBJ2-1; D perhaps matches TRBD2 (6 bases). The germline CDR1 and CDR2 sequences are LNHDA and SQIVND (reference sequence). The length of the CDR3 is 15 residues. V was shortened by 1 base and J by 2 bases, with 9 bases between the two germline ends. CDR3 sequence reads: CASSIALAAYNEQFF. CDR3 in DNA: TGTGCCAGTAGTATAGCACTAGCCGCCTACAATGAGCAGTTCTTC.

This clonotype was observed many times. The chain combines TRBV12-5 with TRBJ1-1, with TRBD1 as a possible D gene (6 bases). V was trimmed by 3 bases and J by 5 bases, leaving 7 bases between them. Germline loops: CDR1 LGHNT, CDR2 FRNRAP. The CDR3 has 12 amino acids. CDR3 loop: CASGFRGTEAFF. CDR3 coding DNA: TGTGCTAGTGGTTTTAGGGGGACTGAAGCTTTCTTT.

This clonotype was found a few times. This chain connects TRBV20-1 to TRBJ2-5; D perhaps matches TRBD2 (5 bases). Trimming took off 3 bases at V and 4 bases at J, with 9 bases between the two ends. Germline CDR1 is DFQATT and CDR2 is SNEGSKA (reference sequence). The CDR3 sequence is 12 residues long. For the CDR3, the DNA is TGCAGTGCTAGCGGAGGTAGAGAGACCCAGTACTTC. Protein product: CSASGGRETQYF.

This clonotype was seen repeatedly, ten times or more. The V gene is TRBV5-1, the J gene TRBJ1-2, with D unresolved. V shed 1 base and J shed 8 bases, with 15 bases lying between them. The CDR3 is 14 residues long. Germline assignment: CDR1 SGHRS and CDR2 YFSETQ. This chain's CDR3 is CASSLRQDGGGYTF. The CDR3 DNA is TGCGCCAGCAGCTTGCGGCAGGATGGTGGGGGCTACACCTTC.

This clonotype was seen ten or more times. The chain employs TRBV28 and TRBJ1-5, with D perhaps TRBD1 (5 bases). The germline CDR1 and CDR2 sequences are MDHEN and SYDVKM. This CDR3 is built from 19 residues. V lost 6 bases to trimming and J lost 0 bases, with 24 bases between them. CDR3 DNA sequence: TGTGCCAGCAGCCTACCCCTGGGGACCCGCAGATATAGCAATCAGCCCCAGCATTTT. Amino acids: CASSLPLGTRRYSNQPQHF.

There are many counts of this clonotype. The genes are TRBV20-1 and TRBJ2-3; tentative D call: TRBD2 (6 bases). The germline V gene has CDR1 DFQATT and CDR2 SNEGSKA (reference sequence). The CDR3 extends over 15 amino acids. Trimming shortened V by 6 bases and J by 3 bases, and 19 bases separated the two germline ends. CDR3 amino acids: CSASRRGWVTDTQYF. As DNA, the CDR3 is TGCAGTGCCTCCCGGAGGGGCTGGGTAACAGATACGCAGTATTTT.

This clonotype was seen repeatedly, ten times or more. The genes are TRBV12-5 and TRBJ2-1, with 11 bases fitting TRBD2. Per germline, CDR1 LGHNT and CDR2 FRNRAP. The CDR3 has 17 amino acids. The ends lost 5 bases at V and 0 bases at J; junction bases unmatched: 6. CDR3 amino acids: CASGAPGLADSYNEQFF. DNA for the CDR3: TGTGCTAGTGGTGCACCGGGACTAGCGGACTCCTACAATGAGCAGTTCTTC.

This clonotype has a count of ten or more. This chain uses TRBV30 with TRBJ2-7; D gene ambiguous. CDR1 is GTSNPN and CDR2 is SVGIG in the germline V gene (reference sequence). This CDR3 is built from 13 residues. The V end lost 2 bases, the J end lost 7 bases, and 15 bases lay between the germline ends. Written as DNA, the CDR3 is TGTGCCTGGAGTTTGAGCCTTGATGCGGAGCAGTACTTC. This gives the protein CAWSLSLDAEQYF.

This clonotype was observed a handful of times. The chain combines TRBV7-9 with TRBJ2-3; 8 bases fit TRBD2. The CDR3 loop spans 17 amino acids. CDR1 is SEHNR and CDR2 is FQNEAQ in the germline V gene (reference sequence). V lost 7 bases and J lost 0; bases outside the gene matches: 12. This CDR3 is CASTGGAGRESTDTQYF. The CDR3 DNA follows: TGTGCCAGCACCGGCGGGGCCGGGAGGGAAAGCACAGATACGCAGTATTTT.

This clonotype has at least ten counts. The chain uses TRBV19 and TRBJ1-3, with a weak D call TRBD1 (6 bases). CDR1 is LNHDA, CDR2 SQIVND, per germline (reference sequence). The CDR3 is 15 residues long. V was pared by 4 bases and J by 0 bases, with 10 bases between. The CDR3 sequence is CASSTTGSSGNTIYF. CDR3 nucleotides: TGTGCCAGTAGTACAACAGGGAGCTCTGGAAACACCATATATTTT.

Ten or more counts support this clonotype. This chain links TRBV7-3 with TRBJ2-1, with 11 nucleotides matching TRBD2. Germline lookup yields CDR1 SGHTA and CDR2 FQGTGA. The CDR3 consists of 16 residues. V was pared by 0 bases and J by 9 bases, with 7 bases of the junction left unmatched. The CDR3 nucleotides are TGTGCCAGCAGCTTAACGTTAGCGGGAGGGCCCGGTGAGCAGTTCTTC. Translating gives CASSLTLAGGPGEQFF.

Notes on this clonotype: Since no conserved phenylalanine or tryptophan closes the CDR3, a read error is the likely cause. The rearrangement uses TRBV28 and TRBJ1-1; D is ambiguous. The CDR3 covers 11 residues. The V end lost 6 bases, the J end lost 3 bases, and 5 bases lay between the germline ends. Germline-derived CDR1 and CDR2 are MDHEN and SYDVKM. The CDR3 protein is CASSLDTEAFS. In DNA form, the CDR3 reads TGTGCCAGCAGCCTTGACACTGAAGCTTTCTCT.